This T cell receptor (beta chain) was captured in a study of T cells after yellow fever vaccination. Findings and caveats of the study: Abundant bulk-derived clonotypes could contaminate FACS-sorted repertoires. Few clonotypes appeared in both CD4 and CD8 compartments. Once the booster was given, most primary-vaccination clones reappeared, at about 96% for CD4 and approximately 88% for CD8.

Trimming pared 4 bases from V and 8 bases from J, leaving 14 bases between. The CDR3 runs 13 residues. Germline V gene sequence: CDR1 SEHNR, CDR2 FQNEAQ (reference sequence). Worth noting for this clonotype: Its antigen remains unidentified.

Conversion of TCR transcripts into cDNA relied on 5'RACE template switching, which added a universal primer site and UMIs. From the 5' RACE reads, TCRdb called clonotypes with MiXCR, one entry per CDR3 protein. The table lists hundreds of thousands of distinct CDR3 sequences, 18% of them singletons. The sequences come from PBMCs, collected before the yellow fever booster vaccination. The J gene is TRBJ1-2, the V gene TRBV7-9; tentative D call: TRBD1 (6 bases). The TCR was taken from a young man who received the YFV17D yellow fever vaccine. CDR3 sequence reads: CASSSQGWGGYTF. CDR3 DNA: TGTGCCAGCAGCTCACAGGGTTGGGGAGGCTACACCTTC.